A selection of T cell receptor beta chains follows, all from one sample in a study of T-cell reconstitution after alpha-beta-depleted transplantation in children. One entry per CDR3 protein, called by TCRdb with MiXCR from the PCR reads. The sample consists of over 150,000 distinct CDR3 sequences, over 8.5% of them appearing once. The sample in question was PBMCs, obtained before TCRalphabeta/CD19-depleted stem cell transplant. The receptor source for this set is a boy between 2 and 10 years old with acute myeloid leukemia, due to receive a stem cell transplant. Each CDR3 is given with its conserved first and last residue. D genes are given only for firm matches. Size is stated for part of the rows, as once, few or many counts, or as a class when the clone is expanded.

d_call j_call clone_size v_call cdr3_length cdr3_nt cdr3_aa
TRBD1 TRBJ2-3 many TRBV5-1 16 TGCGCCAGCAGCCGAGGGCAGGGGGCTAGCACAGATACGCAGTATTTT CASSRGQGASTDTQYF
. TRBJ1-2 many TRBV20-1 14 TGCAGTGCTAGAGACATGGGTGTAAACTATGGCTACACCTTC CSARDMGVNYGYTF
. TRBJ2-3 many TRBV6-5 15 TGTGCCAGCAGTTACTCAGGCGGATCATGGGATACGCAGTATTTT CASSYSGGSWDTQYF
TRBD1 TRBJ2-3 few TRBV20-1 17 TGCAGTGCTAGCAAGATGAGGGACAGGGGAAGCACAGATACGCAGTATTTT CSASKMRDRGSTDTQYF
TRBD1 TRBJ1-1 many TRBV5-8 14 TGTGCCAGCAGCTCGGGACAGGGGGACACTGAAGCTTTCTTT CASSSGQGDTEAFF
. TRBJ2-1 many TRBV5-1 15 TGCGCCAGCAGCCCCCCGGGGGCGGGGGCTCGTGAGCAGTTCTTC CASSPPGAGAREQFF
. TRBJ2-7 many TRBV7-8 15 TGTGCCAGCAGCTTACTGGACGGAGCAGGATACGAGCAGTACTTC CASSLLDGAGYEQYF
. TRBJ2-2 many TRBV9 15 TGTGCCAGCAGCGTATATGACAGGAACACCGGGGAGCTGTTTTTT CASSVYDRNTGELFF
TRBD1 TRBJ1-1 many TRBV27 13 TGTGCCAGCAGTCAGACAGGGAGCACTGAAGCTTTCTTT CASSQTGSTEAFF
TRBD2 TRBJ2-2 many TRBV7-6 18 TGTGCCAGCACCAAATTCTGGGAGGGTAGCGGGAGTCCCGGGGAGCTGTTTTTT CASTKFWEGSGSPGELFF
. TRBJ2-2 many TRBV7-3 14 TGTGCCAGCAGCTACGGCAAGAACACCGGGGAGCTGTTTTTT CASSYGKNTGELFF
TRBD1 TRBJ2-7 many TRBV7-2 14 TGTGCCAGCAGCTTTGGGACAGGGGTCTACGAGCAGTACTTC CASSFGTGVYEQYF
. TRBJ1-3 many TRBV6-1 13 TGTGCCAGCGGCGCGGACTCTGGAAACACCATATATTTT CASGADSGNTIYF
TRBD1 TRBJ1-1 many TRBV4-1 15 TGCGCCAGCAGCCAAGATTACAGGGGGAACACTGAAGCTTTCTTT CASSQDYRGNTEAFF
TRBD2 TRBJ2-1 many TRBV5-6 18 TGTGCCAGCAGCTCGCCCCTGAGAGCTAGCGGGATCTACAATGAGCAGTTCTTC CASSSPLRASGIYNEQFF
. TRBJ2-7 many TRBV4-1 13 TGCGCCAGCAGCCGGGACGGCTCCTACGAGCAGTACTTC CASSRDGSYEQYF
. TRBJ2-1 . TRBV12-3/TRBV12-4 15 TGTGCCAGCAGTCCTAGGACAGAACGCTACAATGAGCAGTTCTTC CASSPRTERYNEQFF
. TRBJ2-2 many TRBV12-3/TRBV12-4 17 TGTGCCAGCAGTCCGGGGGACTGGGGAGTGAACACCGGGGAGCTGTTTTTT CASSPGDWGVNTGELFF
. TRBJ2-5 large TRBV28 16 TGTGCCAGCAGTTTATTGTCCGCGCCAGTGGGTGAGGCCCAGTACTTC CASSLLSAPVGEAQYF
TRBD1 TRBJ2-1 many TRBV27 16 TGTGCCAGCAGCCCCTTCCCGGGACAGGGGCTACATGAGCAGTTCTTC CASSPFPGQGLHEQFF
TRBD1 TRBJ2-1 many TRBV9 15 TGTGCCAGCAGCGTAGGCAGGGGGCACTACAATGAGCAGTTCTTC CASSVGRGHYNEQFF
TRBD1 TRBJ2-7 many TRBV12-3/TRBV12-4 14 TGTGCCAGCAGGTCCGGGACAGGGGGCTTCGAGCAGTACTTC CASRSGTGGFEQYF
. TRBJ2-6 many TRBV7-3 17 TGTGCCAGCAGCTTAAACCCCGCCGCCGCTGGGGCCAACGTCCTGACTTTC CASSLNPAAAGANVLTF
. TRBJ2-5 many TRBV9 14 TGTGCCAGCAGTTCCGAGCCAGGTGGGGGGACCCAGTACTTC CASSSEPGGGTQYF
TRBD1 TRBJ1-5 many TRBV12-3/TRBV12-4 15 TGTGCCAGCAGTGGGACAGCAGAACCCGCTCAGCCCCAGCATTTT CASSGTAEPAQPQHF
. TRBJ1-2 many TRBV5-1 14 TGCGCCAGCAGTTCGACAGGTGGGGGCTATGGCTACACCTTC CASSSTGGGYGYTF
. TRBJ2-2 many TRBV6-1 16 TGTGCCAGCAAAAGGCCCCTTGACAGGAACACCGGGGAGCTGTTTTTT CASKRPLDRNTGELFF
TRBD2 TRBJ2-7 many TRBV7-8 15 TGTGCCAGCAGCTTAGCGGCTAGTGGGGGAGGGGAGCAGTACTTC CASSLAASGGGEQYF
. TRBJ2-5 many TRBV5-6 14 TGTGCCAGCAGCTTGTCCGTCCAAGTGGAGACCCAGTACTTC CASSLSVQVETQYF
. TRBJ1-1 many TRBV12-3/TRBV12-4 15 TGTGCCAGCAGTTTAGCGCGACGGTCGGGGACTGAAGCTTTCTTT CASSLARRSGTEAFF
. TRBJ2-1 . TRBV6-1 13 TGTGCCAGCAGTGAAACCTCGGACAGCCCTACCGTCTTC CASSETSDSPTVF
TRBD2 TRBJ2-5 few TRBV12-3/TRBV12-4 19 TGTGCCATCAGTTTAGCGCGCGGTCTAGCGGGGGGCGGGGGAGAGACCCAGTACTTC CAISLARGLAGGGGETQYF
. TRBJ1-4 many TRBV5-1 15 TGCGCCAGCAGCTTGGGACAGGTCTCTAATGAAAAACTGTTTTTT CASSLGQVSNEKLFF
TRBD1 TRBJ1-2 many TRBV27 15 TGTGCCAGCAGTTCCCGCGGGACAGGTGTCTATGGCTACACCTTC CASSSRGTGVYGYTF
. TRBJ2-1 many TRBV7-7 14 TGTGCTAGCAGCCCGATTACTAGCACGGATGAGCAGTTCTTC CASSPITSTDEQFF
. TRBJ2-2 few TRBV19 16 TGTGCCAGTAGCTTTGGGACTGGACATATGACCGGGGAGCTGTTTTTT CASSFGTGHMTGELFF
. TRBJ2-5 many TRBV12-3/TRBV12-4 12 TGTGCCAGCAGACCCACCCGCGGGACCCAGTACTTC CASRPTRGTQYF
. TRBJ1-6 many TRBV27 17 TGTGCCAGCAGTTTCCGGGGGCAGGGGTCGGGTAATTCACCCCTCCACTTT CASSFRGQGSGNSPLHF
TRBD2 TRBJ2-7 many TRBV3-1 17 TGTGCCAGCAGCCTCGCCTCTAGCGGGATTCACTCCTACGAGCAGTACTTC CASSLASSGIHSYEQYF